This T cell receptor beta chain was obtained from a study of control samples from healthy donors and cancer patients. The germline V gene has CDR1 SGHNT and CDR2 YYREEE (reference sequence). CDR3 length: 14 residues. J lost 4 bases, V lost 3 bases, and 6 bases had no gene match. Method: immunoSEQ multiplex PCR; TCRdb's copy keeps in-frame clones and lacks some. Of tens of thousands of clones listed, 80% to 95% are singletons. The chain has TRBV5-4 and TRBJ2-7, with TRBD1 identical over 8 bases. The sequence came from a man younger than 40 with colorectal cancer. The sample taken for sequencing was PBMCs. This chain's CDR3 is CASSSPGQAYEQYV. The CDR3 nucleotides are TGTGCCAGCAGCTCTCCGGGACAGGCGTACGAGCAGTACGTC.